This T cell receptor beta chain was retrieved from a study of blood T cells in healthy people across ages. Findings and caveats of the study: Long-lived donors carried more naive CD4+ cells and greater diversity than aged donors.

Concerning this clonotype itself: Its antigen is unknown.

A second PCR, run for about 7 to 11 cycles, used a sample-barcoded 5' primer plus a J-beta primer mix. Every cDNA molecule bore a tag from a template-switch adaptor containing 12 random nucleotides. MiXCR, run by TCRdb on the 5' RACE reads, gives a single entry per CDR3 protein. Altogether about 1.5 million distinct CDR3 sequences are present, under 55% being singletons, with the ten largest covering less than 5%. V dropped 5 bases and J dropped 6 bases, with 10 bases sitting between them. Germline V CDR1 and CDR2: SQVTM, ANQGSEA. This CDR3 contains 11 residues. The chain joins TRBV29-1 to TRBJ1-2; no definite D call. The sample was blood. The receptor comes from a young woman in good health. Written as DNA, the CDR3 is TGCAGCGTTTCTTGGTATAATGGCTACACCTTC. It translates to CSVSWYNGYTF.